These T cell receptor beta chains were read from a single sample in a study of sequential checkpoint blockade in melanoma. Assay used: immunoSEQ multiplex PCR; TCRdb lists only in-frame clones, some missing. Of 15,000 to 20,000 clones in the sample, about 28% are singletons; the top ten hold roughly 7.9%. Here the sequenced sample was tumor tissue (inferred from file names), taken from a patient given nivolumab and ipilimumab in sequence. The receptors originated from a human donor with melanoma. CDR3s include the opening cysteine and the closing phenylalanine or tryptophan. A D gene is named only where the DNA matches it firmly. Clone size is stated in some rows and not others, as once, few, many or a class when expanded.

DNA: TGTGCCAGTAGTATAAGATCAAGGGAAAATTCACCCCTCCACTTT
CDR3: CASSIRSRENSPLHF
size: -
J: TRBJ1-6
D: -
V: TRBV19

DNA: TGTGCCAGTGCCCCTAGCGGGGGGGTGAGTGGGGAGACCCAGTACTTC
CDR3: CASAPSGGVSGETQYF
size: -
J: TRBJ2-5
D: TRBD2
V: TRBV19

DNA: TGCGCCAGCAGCCACAAACAGGGACAGGGGATGTACGAGCAGTACTTC
CDR3: CASSHKQGQGMYEQYF
size: -
J: TRBJ2-7
D: TRBD1
V: TRBV4-1

DNA: TGTGCTAGTGGTTTGGTAAACGTAGGCCAGGGTGATGATCAGCCCCAGCATTTT
CDR3: CASGLVNVGQGDDQPQHF
size: -
J: TRBJ1-5
D: -
V: TRBV12-5

DNA: TGTGCCAGCAGCGTAGATTTGGGGAGCAATCAGCCCCAGCATTTT
CDR3: CASSVDLGSNQPQHF
size: few
J: TRBJ1-5
D: -
V: TRBV9

DNA: TGTGCCAGCAGTGACTCGAGCAGGGGCGCTGAAGCTTTCTTT
CDR3: CASSDSSRGAEAFF
size: -
J: TRBJ1-1
D: -
V: TRBV6-8

DNA: TGTGCCAGCAGTTTATTCCAGAGTAACTATGGCTACACCTTC
CDR3: CASSLFQSNYGYTF
size: few
J: TRBJ1-2
D: -
V: TRBV28

DNA: TGTGCCTGGAGTGTTACAGGGGCCGCCTACGAGCAGTACTTC
CDR3: CAWSVTGAAYEQYF
size: few
J: TRBJ2-7
D: TRBD1
V: TRBV30

DNA: TGTGCCAGTAGTATAAGGGGTCGAAACTATGGCTACACCTTC
CDR3: CASSIRGRNYGYTF
size: -
J: TRBJ1-2
D: -
V: TRBV19

DNA: TGTGCCAGCACCGGACAGGGGGCAGGGTCCGTTCTCTACGAGCAGTACTTC
CDR3: CASTGQGAGSVLYEQYF
size: -
J: TRBJ2-7
D: TRBD1
V: TRBV2

DNA: TGTGCCAGCGCGAGAGAAGGGCTCACAGATACGCAGTATTTT
CDR3: CASAREGLTDTQYF
size: few
J: TRBJ2-3
D: -
V: TRBV6-8

DNA: TGTGCCAGCAGCTCGACAGGCCTCAATCAGCCCCAGCATTTT
CDR3: CASSSTGLNQPQHF
size: few
J: TRBJ1-5
D: -
V: TRBV11-3

DNA: TGTGCCAGCTCAACCGGGACAGGCCCGAACACTGAAGCTTTCTTT
CDR3: CASSTGTGPNTEAFF
size: -
J: TRBJ1-1
D: TRBD1
V: TRBV18

DNA: TGTGCCAGTAGTTTGAGAGGGCAAGATACGCAGTATTTT
CDR3: CASSLRGQDTQYF
size: -
J: TRBJ2-3
D: -
V: TRBV19

DNA: TGTGCCAACGGGACTTACAGGGGCAGCAATCAGCCCCAGCATTTT
CDR3: CANGTYRGSNQPQHF
size: few
J: TRBJ1-5
D: TRBD1
V: TRBV6-8

DNA: TGTGCCAGCAGCGTAGTCGAGGGCCATGGCACAGATACGCAGTATTTT
CDR3: CASSVVEGHGTDTQYF
size: few
J: TRBJ2-3
D: -
V: TRBV9

DNA: TGTGCCAGCAGCCCCAGCCATTGGGCCGCCGAGCAGTACTTC
CDR3: CASSPSHWAAEQYF
size: -
J: TRBJ2-7
D: -
V: TRBV9

DNA: TGTGCCAGTAGTAAGGACAGGGGGGGTCAAGAGACCCAGTACTTC
CDR3: CASSKDRGGQETQYF
size: -
J: TRBJ2-5
D: TRBD1
V: TRBV19

DNA: TGTGCCAGCAGTGACACCCCGGGACAGCCAAATCAGCCCCAGCATTTT
CDR3: CASSDTPGQPNQPQHF
size: few
J: TRBJ1-5
D: TRBD1
V: TRBV6-8

DNA: TGCGCCAGCAGCCAAGGGACAGGGGGCAGGGGAGAGACCCAGTACTTC
CDR3: CASSQGTGGRGETQYF
size: -
J: TRBJ2-5
D: -
V: TRBV1

DNA: TGTGCCAGTAGTATTCAGACGGGGGATACGCAGTATTTT
CDR3: CASSIQTGDTQYF
size: -
J: TRBJ2-3
D: -
V: TRBV19

DNA: TGTGCCAGCAGTGACCTCCAGAGGAACACTGAAGCTTTCTTT
CDR3: CASSDLQRNTEAFF
size: -
J: TRBJ1-1
D: -
V: TRBV6-8

DNA: TGTGCCAGCAGCCAAAAGAGGTGGACAGGCTTGTACTTC
CDR3: CASSQKRWTGLYF
size: -
J: TRBJ2-4
D: TRBD1
V: TRBV14

DNA: TGTGCCAGCAGTGAAGGGGATTCGACAGGGAAAGACCAAAACATTCAGTACTTC
CDR3: CASSEGDSTGKDQNIQYF
size: -
J: TRBJ2-4
D: TRBD1
V: TRBV6-1

DNA: TGTGCCAGTAGTACGCGCACAGATACGCAGTATTTT
CDR3: CASSTRTDTQYF
size: -
J: TRBJ2-3
D: -
V: TRBV19

DNA: TGTGCCAGCAGCTTATTCCCCCCTCTTGGCCAACAGGAGAACTATGGCTACACCTTC
CDR3: CASSLFPPLGQQENYGYTF
size: few
J: TRBJ1-2
D: -
V: TRBV11-3

DNA: TGTGCCAGCAGCCAAGCAGAGGGGTTATATGTCCAAGAGACCCAGTACTTC
CDR3: CASSQAEGLYVQETQYF
size: -
J: TRBJ2-5
D: -
V: TRBV14

DNA: TGTGCTAGCGGGTCTTTCTTGGGTACGCAGTATTTT
CDR3: CASGSFLGTQYF
size: -
J: TRBJ2-3
D: -
V: TRBV12-5

DNA: TGTGCCAGCAGTGAAGCGGGCAGCAGGGGAAGCGCTGAAGCTTTCTTT
CDR3: CASSEAGSRGSAEAFF
size: few
J: TRBJ1-1
D: -
V: TRBV9

DNA: TGTGCCAGCAGTAAGGACAGGGCTCCCTACGAGCAGTACTTC
CDR3: CASSKDRAPYEQYF
size: -
J: TRBJ2-7
D: TRBD1
V: TRBV28

DNA: TGTGCCAGCTCACCCTTAGCGGGAGGAGAGACCGGGGAGCTGTTTTTT
CDR3: CASSPLAGGETGELFF
size: few
J: TRBJ2-2
D: TRBD2
V: TRBV18

DNA: TGTGCCAGCAAGACAGGAGCCACTGAAGCTTTCTTT
CDR3: CASKTGATEAFF
size: -
J: TRBJ1-1
D: -
V: TRBV9

DNA: TGTGCCACCAGCAGGTTCGGACAGGTCCTAAACATTCAGTACTTC
CDR3: CATSRFGQVLNIQYF
size: -
J: TRBJ2-4
D: TRBD1
V: TRBV15

DNA: TGTGCCAGCAGCTTTCGGGGGCGCTCAAATGAGCAGTTCTTC
CDR3: CASSFRGRSNEQFF
size: many
J: TRBJ2-1
D: -
V: TRBV7-1

DNA: TGCGCCAGCAGCTTGGGACAAGTCATGAACACTGAAGCTTTCTTT
CDR3: CASSLGQVMNTEAFF
size: -
J: TRBJ1-1
D: -
V: TRBV5-1

DNA: TGTGCCAGCAGTAGGTATGGTGGGACAAGCAATGAGCAGTTCTTC
CDR3: CASSRYGGTSNEQFF
size: few
J: TRBJ2-1
D: -
V: TRBV28

DNA: TGTGCCAGCAGTGAATGGACGAGCGGCAGGGGATCCGATGAGCAGTTCTTC
CDR3: CASSEWTSGRGSDEQFF
size: -
J: TRBJ2-1
D: -
V: TRBV25-1